The clone carrying this T cell receptor (beta chain) appeared a few times. TCRdb reanalysed the 5' RACE reads using MiXCR and keeps one entry per CDR3 protein. Found here are under 65,000 distinct CDR3 sequences, roughly 20% of them singletons; the top ten hold 2.5% to 4%. Treg sorting used a CD4+CD25+CD127-/low gate. CDR1 is SNHLY and CDR2 is FYNNEI in the germline V gene. Trimming took off 7 bases at V and 6 bases at J, with 19 bases between the two ends. The CDR3 loop spans 14 amino acids. What was sequenced was tumor-infiltrating Tregs sorted from the breast tumor. The TCR comes from a female donor with breast cancer. The chain combines TRBV2 with TRBJ2-7; either TRBD1 or TRBD2 may supply D (5 bases each). CDR3 amino acids: CASKDGRGTGEQYF. As DNA, the CDR3 is TGTGCCAGCAAAGATGGGAGAGGGACCGGCGAGCAGTACTTC.